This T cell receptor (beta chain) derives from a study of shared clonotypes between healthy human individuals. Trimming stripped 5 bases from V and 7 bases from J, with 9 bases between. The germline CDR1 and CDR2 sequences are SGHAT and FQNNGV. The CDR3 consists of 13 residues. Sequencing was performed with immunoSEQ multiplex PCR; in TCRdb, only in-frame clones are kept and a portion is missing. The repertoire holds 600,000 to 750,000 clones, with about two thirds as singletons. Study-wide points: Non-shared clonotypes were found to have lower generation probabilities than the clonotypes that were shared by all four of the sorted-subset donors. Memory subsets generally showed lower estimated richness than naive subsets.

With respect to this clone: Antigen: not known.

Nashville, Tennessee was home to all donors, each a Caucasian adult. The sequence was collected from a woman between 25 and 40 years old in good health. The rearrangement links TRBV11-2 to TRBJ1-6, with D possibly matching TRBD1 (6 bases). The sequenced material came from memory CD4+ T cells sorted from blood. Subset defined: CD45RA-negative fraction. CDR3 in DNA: TGTGCCAGCAGCCCCGGACAGAATTCACCCCTCCACTTT. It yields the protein CASSPGQNSPLHF.